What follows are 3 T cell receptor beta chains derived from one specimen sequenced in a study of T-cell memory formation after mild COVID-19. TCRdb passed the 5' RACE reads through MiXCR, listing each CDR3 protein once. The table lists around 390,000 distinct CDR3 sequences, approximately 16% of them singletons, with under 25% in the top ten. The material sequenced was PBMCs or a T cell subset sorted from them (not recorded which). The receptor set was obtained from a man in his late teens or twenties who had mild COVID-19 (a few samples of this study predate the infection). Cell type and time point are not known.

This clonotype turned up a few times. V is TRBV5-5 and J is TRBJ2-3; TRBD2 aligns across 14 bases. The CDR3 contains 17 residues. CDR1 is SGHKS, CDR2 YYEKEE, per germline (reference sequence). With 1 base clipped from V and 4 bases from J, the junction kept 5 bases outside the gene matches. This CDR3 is CASSLRLAGGRSDTQYF. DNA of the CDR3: TGTGCCAGCAGCTTGCGACTAGCGGGGGGGCGGTCAGATACGCAGTATTTT.

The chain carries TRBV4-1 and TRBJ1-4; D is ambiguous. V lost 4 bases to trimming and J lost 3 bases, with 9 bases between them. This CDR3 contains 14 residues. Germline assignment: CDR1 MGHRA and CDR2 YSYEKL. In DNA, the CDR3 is TGCGCCAGCAGCCCCGACCTGCCTAATGAAAAACTGTTTTTT. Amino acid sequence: CASSPDLPNEKLFF.

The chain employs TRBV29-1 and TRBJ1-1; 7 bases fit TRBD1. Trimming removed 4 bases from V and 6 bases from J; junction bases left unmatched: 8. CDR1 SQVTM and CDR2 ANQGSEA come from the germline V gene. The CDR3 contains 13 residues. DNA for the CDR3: TGCAGCGTTGCGACCACAGGGGACGCTGAAGCTTTCTTT. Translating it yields CSVATTGDAEAFF.